The rows below give T cell receptor beta chains drawn from one sample of a study of blood T cell repertoires in COVID-19. Here immunoSEQ multiplex PCR was the method, and the copy in TCRdb shows in-frame clones only, minus some. The sample lists 25,000 or so clones; 88% were seen once. The sequenced sample was peripheral blood. Receptors originate from a woman in her forties or fifties with active COVID-19. CDR3s include the opening cysteine and the closing phenylalanine or tryptophan. Each record gives: CDR3 length, D gene, V gene, J gene, clone size, CDR3 protein, CDR3 DNA. The D gene is left open where the match is weak. Size is omitted from some rows. Given values are once, few, many or a class for expanded clones.

CDR3 length: 14
D gene: .
V gene: TRBV5-1
J gene: TRBJ2-7
clone size: .
CDR3 protein: CASSLAGVNYEQYF
CDR3 DNA: TGCGCCAGCAGCTTGGCCGGGGTCAACTACGAGCAGTACTTC

CDR3 length: 14
D gene: .
V gene: TRBV7-2
J gene: TRBJ1-1
clone size: .
CDR3 protein: CASSSRVVDTEAFF
CDR3 DNA: TGTGCCAGCAGCTCCAGGGTAGTGGACACTGAAGCTTTCTTT

CDR3 length: 15
D gene: TRBD2
V gene: TRBV15
J gene: TRBJ2-4
clone size: .
CDR3 protein: CATSGRSGSINIQYF
CDR3 DNA: TGTGCCACCAGCGGAAGAAGCGGGAGCATTAACATTCAGTACTTC

CDR3 length: 14
D gene: TRBD2
V gene: TRBV10-3
J gene: TRBJ2-1
clone size: .
CDR3 protein: CAIRETSGNNEQFF
CDR3 DNA: TGTGCCATCAGGGAGACTAGCGGGAACAATGAGCAGTTCTTC

CDR3 length: 15
D gene: TRBD2
V gene: TRBV5-4
J gene: TRBJ2-7
clone size: few
CDR3 protein: CASSSYLAGVREQYF
CDR3 DNA: TGTGCCAGCAGCTCATACCTAGCGGGAGTCCGGGAGCAGTACTTC

CDR3 length: 16
D gene: TRBD1
V gene: TRBV7-2
J gene: TRBJ1-2
clone size: .
CDR3 protein: CASSFGGTGVMSGYTF
CDR3 DNA: TGTGCCAGCAGCTTTGGGGGGACAGGGGTCATGAGTGGCTACACCTTC

CDR3 length: 13
D gene: .
V gene: TRBV6-6
J gene: TRBJ1-1
clone size: .
CDR3 protein: CASSPTANTEAFF
CDR3 DNA: TGTGCCAGCAGTCCAACAGCTAACACTGAAGCTTTCTTT

CDR3 length: 18
D gene: TRBD2
V gene: TRBV11-3
J gene: TRBJ2-3
clone size: once
CDR3 protein: CASSLGLAGGPSTDTQYF
CDR3 DNA: TGTGCCAGCAGCCTAGGACTAGCGGGAGGGCCAAGCACAGATACGCAGTATTTT

CDR3 length: 15
D gene: TRBD1
V gene: TRBV5-8
J gene: TRBJ1-1
clone size: once
CDR3 protein: CASSSGTGRVGEAFF
CDR3 DNA: TGTGCCAGCAGCTCCGGGACAGGGCGCGTAGGGGAAGCTTTCTTT

CDR3 length: 17
D gene: TRBD1
V gene: TRBV9
J gene: TRBJ2-1
clone size: .
CDR3 protein: CASSVGNSGQGYNEQFF
CDR3 DNA: TGTGCCAGCAGCGTAGGGAATTCGGGACAGGGGTACAATGAGCAGTTCTTC

CDR3 length: 19
D gene: TRBD1
V gene: TRBV28
J gene: TRBJ2-6
clone size: .
CDR3 protein: CASSIAGTGSLSGANVLTF
CDR3 DNA: TGTGCCAGCAGCATTGCCGGGACAGGGTCCCTCTCTGGGGCCAACGTCCTGACTTTC

CDR3 length: 16
D gene: .
V gene: TRBV28
J gene: TRBJ2-2
clone size: .
CDR3 protein: CASSTPGRVWGGELFF
CDR3 DNA: TGTGCCAGCAGTACCCCCGGGAGAGTATGGGGGGGGGAGCTGTTTTTT

CDR3 length: 12
D gene: .
V gene: TRBV10-3
J gene: TRBJ1-1
clone size: .
CDR3 protein: CAIRGGSAEAFF
CDR3 DNA: TGTGCCATTAGAGGGGGATCAGCTGAAGCTTTCTTT

CDR3 length: 16
D gene: TRBD1
V gene: TRBV18
J gene: TRBJ1-1
clone size: once
CDR3 protein: CASSLSLGTGATEAFF
CDR3 DNA: TGTGCCAGCTCACTAAGCCTCGGGACAGGGGCCACTGAAGCTTTCTTT

CDR3 length: 16
D gene: TRBD2
V gene: TRBV5-1
J gene: TRBJ2-3
clone size: .
CDR3 protein: CASSLGLAGNADTQYF
CDR3 DNA: TGCGCCAGCAGCTTGGGACTAGCGGGGAATGCAGATACGCAGTATTTT

CDR3 length: 15
D gene: TRBD1
V gene: TRBV27
J gene: TRBJ1-1
clone size: .
CDR3 protein: CASSVQSDRVAEAFF
CDR3 DNA: TGTGCCAGCAGTGTTCAGTCAGACAGGGTGGCTGAAGCTTTCTTT

CDR3 length: 15
D gene: TRBD1
V gene: TRBV28
J gene: TRBJ1-5
clone size: .
CDR3 protein: CASRSPTGGDQPQHF
CDR3 DNA: TGTGCCAGCAGATCCCCGACAGGGGGGGATCAGCCCCAGCATTTT

CDR3 length: 15
D gene: TRBD1
V gene: TRBV5-1
J gene: TRBJ2-1
clone size: .
CDR3 protein: CASSPDRDGYNEQFF
CDR3 DNA: TGCGCCAGCAGCCCGGACAGGGACGGTTACAATGAGCAGTTCTTC